Described below is a single T cell receptor beta chain sequence and its context. Its antigen remains unknown. The data originate from a study of T cell responses to AZD1222 COVID-19 vaccine. Findings of the study overall: CD4 TCRs covered the whole spike, strongest at regions 160-218 and 743-854. White British donors predominated, females outnumbered males, and clonal diversity was possibly underestimated.

Assay: immunoSEQ multiplex PCR; the TCRdb copy retains only in-frame clones and omits some. The sample yields some 170,000 clones, just over 90% seen once. Germline values: CDR1 SNHLY, CDR2 FYNNEI. The CDR3 has 15 residues. The J segment lost 6 bases and the V segment lost 2 bases, leaving 6 bases of the junction unmatched. This specimen was peripheral blood, taken 28 days after the second AZD1222 dose. V is TRBV2 and J is TRBJ1-5; TRBD1 agrees at 8 bases. The clonotype originates from an adult who received the AZD1222 COVID-19 vaccine. Here the CDR3 DNA reads TGTGCCAGCAGTGAATCCGGACAGGGCGCTCAGCCCCAGCATTTT. Encoded protein: CASSESGQGAQPQHF.